The 21 T cell receptor beta chains below were found in one sample sequenced in a study of blood T cell repertoires in COVID-19. Data came from immunoSEQ multiplex PCR; TCRdb stores just in-frame clones and leaves some out. Of about 210,000 clones in the sample, roughly 82% were seen once. Input material: PBMCs or T cells enriched from blood (not recorded which). The source of these receptors is a man aged 40-55 years with acute COVID-19.

The rearrangement links TRBV4-1 to TRBJ1-6, with 7 bases fitting TRBD1. CDR1 is MGHRA, CDR2 YSYEKL, per germline. This CDR3 spans 14 amino acids. Trimming took 0 bases from V and 10 from J; bases not matched to a gene: 3. The CDR3: CASSQETTGSPLHF. The CDR3 nucleotides read TGCGCCAGCAGCCAAGAGACGACAGGGTCACCCCTCCACTTT.

CDR3 region: CASSNGTSRNEQFF. As DNA, the CDR3 is TGTGCCAGCAGCAACGGGACTTCAAGAAATGAGCAGTTCTTC. The chain uses TRBV21-1 and TRBJ2-1; the table names TRBD2, a call not compared with the DNA. TRBV21-1 is designated a pseudogene. The CDR3 runs to 14 residues.

The chain links TRBV27 to TRBJ1-5, with 9 bases matching TRBD1. Trimming removed 4 bases from V and 7 bases from J; junction bases left unmatched: 14. The CDR3 totals 17 residues. Per the germline V gene, CDR1 is MNHEY and CDR2 is SMNVEV (reference sequence). This CDR3 reads CASSSHQQGAGEQPQHF. In DNA, the CDR3 is TGTGCCAGCAGTTCCCACCAACAGGGGGCCGGGGAACAGCCCCAGCATTTT.

The chain links TRBV15 to TRBJ2-1, with 9 nucleotides matching TRBD1. Germline values: CDR1 LNHNV, CDR2 YYDKDF (reference sequence). CDR3 length equals 15 residues. V trimming: 8 bases; J trimming: 4 bases; junction bases outside the gene matches: 9. This CDR3 is CATATGGNAYNEQFF. For the CDR3, the DNA is TGTGCCACCGCTACAGGGGGCAACGCATACAATGAGCAGTTCTTC.

This clone came up a few times. The chain uses TRBV3-1 (or the pseudogene TRBV3-2) and TRBJ1-6, with D possibly matching TRBD1 (5 bases). V gave up 7 bases and J gave up 6 bases, with 16 bases separating them. The CDR3 runs to 15 residues. Germline CDR1 is LGHDT and CDR2 is YNNKEL (reference sequence). The CDR3 spells CASTTGSASNSPLHF. The CDR3 DNA sequence: TGTGCCAGCACAACAGGTTCTGCCTCTAATTCACCCCTCCACTTT.

V and J are TRBV5-1 and TRBJ2-3, with 14 bases fitting TRBD2. Germline trimming cut 1 base from V and 3 bases from J; bases unmatched to any gene: 7. Germline loops: CDR1 SGHRS, CDR2 YFSETQ. The CDR3 runs 18 residues. The CDR3 DNA reads TGCGCCAGCAGCTTGTTGACTAGCGGGAGGGCTTTTACAGATACGCAGTATTTT. Encoded protein: CASSLLTSGRAFTDTQYF.

V usage is TRBV28 and J usage is TRBJ2-1; 7 bases align to TRBD2. J was trimmed by 8 bases and V by 2 bases; bases with no gene match: 15. The CDR3 is 17 residues long. Germline CDR1 and CDR2: MDHEN and SYDVKM. CDR3 nucleotides: TGTGCCAGCAGTTTAGGGGGGGGATATCGACAGAGCGATGAGCAGTTCTTC. It encodes CASSLGGGYRQSDEQFF.

The V and J genes are TRBV5-1 and TRBJ2-7; TRBD2 agrees at 8 bases. CDR1 SGHRS and CDR2 YFSETQ come from the germline V gene. V dropped 0 bases and J dropped 1; count of bases not matched to a gene: 3. The length of the CDR3 is 15 residues. The DNA of the CDR3 is TGCGCCAGCAGCTTGGAGGCGGGAGGTTCCTACGAGCAGTACTTC. Translation gives CASSLEAGGSYEQYF.

CDR3 bases: TGCGCCAGCAGCCAACTTCTGAGCGCAGAGACCCAGTACTTC. Amino acid sequence: CASSQLLSAETQYF. The rearrangement uses TRBV4-1 and TRBJ2-5; D call uncertain. Germline V gene data show CDR1 as MGHRA and CDR2 as YSYEKL. This CDR3 spans 14 amino acids. The V and J ends lost 2 bases and 4 bases respectively, with 11 bases between them.

The chain carries TRBV28 and TRBJ1-6; a weak D match, TRBD1 (5 bases). Trimming pared 1 base from V and 13 bases from J, leaving 20 bases between. The CDR3 sequence is 16 residues long. Germline assignment: CDR1 MDHEN and CDR2 SYDVKM. The CDR3 region has the DNA TGTGCCAGCAGTTTATCGGGAGGGGCCCCAACCACTCCCCTCCACTTT. It codes for CASSLSGGAPTTPLHF.

The chain is built from TRBV5-4 and TRBJ2-2; D may be TRBD1 (6 bases). This CDR3 is 15 amino acids long. V lost 5 bases and J 8 bases, leaving 19 bases between the germline ends. Germline V gene data show CDR1 as SGHNT and CDR2 as YYREEE (reference sequence). CDR3 in amino acids: CASSPWGLPSGELFF. The DNA of the CDR3 is TGTGCCAGCAGTCCATGGGGGCTACCAAGTGGGGAGCTGTTTTTT.

The genes are TRBV25-1 and TRBJ1-2; no definite D call. CDR1 is MGHDK and CDR2 is SYGVNS in the germline V gene. The CDR3 runs 14 residues. V was trimmed by 1 base and J by 4 bases, leaving 10 bases between them. The CDR3 DNA reads as TGTGCCAGCAGTGAATCGCCGGAGATCTATGGCTACACCTTC. Translation gives CASSESPEIYGYTF.

The genes are TRBV28 and TRBJ2-1, with 8 positions matching TRBD2. Germline CDR1 and CDR2: MDHEN and SYDVKM. Germline trimming cut 4 bases from V and 5 bases from J; bases unmatched to any gene: 13. The CDR3 is made up of 17 amino acids. CDR3 bases: TGTGCCAGCAGTTCACCCCCCGGGACTAGATCCCACAATGAGCAGTTCTTC. This encodes CASSSPPGTRSHNEQFF.

V is TRBV5-1 and J is TRBJ1-2; possible D gene TRBD1, 5 bases. This CDR3 contains 13 residues. V was cut by 0 bases and J by 2 bases, with 5 bases left in between. CDR1 SGHRS and CDR2 YFSETQ come from the germline V gene. CDR3 coding DNA: TGCGCCAGCAGCTTGGACAGGAACTATGGCTACACCTTC. Residues: CASSLDRNYGYTF.

The rearrangement uses TRBV27 and TRBJ1-5; D possibly corresponds to TRBD1 (5 bases). The CDR3 runs to 15 residues. Trimming removed 2 bases at V and 3 bases at J, with 11 bases between. From germline, CDR1 is MNHEY and CDR2 SMNVEV (reference sequence). DNA of the CDR3: TGTGCCAGCAGTTTAAGGGGAGGCCTCAATCAGCCCCAGCATTTT. Its protein product is CASSLRGGLNQPQHF.

The rearrangement joins TRBV4-3 to TRBJ1-2, with 7 bases identical to TRBD1. The junction had 0 bases not matched to a gene; V was cut back by 4 bases and J by 4 bases. The CDR3 runs 12 residues. Germline loops: CDR1 LGHNA, CDR2 YSLEER. The CDR3 sequence is CASSRDSYGYTF. The DNA for the CDR3 is TGCGCCAGCAGCCGGGACAGCTATGGCTACACCTTC.

This chain connects TRBV3-1 (or the pseudogene TRBV3-2) to TRBJ2-7, with D tentatively TRBD1 (6 bases). The CDR3 consists of 14 residues. CDR1 LGHDT and CDR2 YNNKEL come from the germline V gene (reference sequence). Trimming took off 2 bases at V and 4 bases at J, with 12 bases between the two ends. The CDR3 reads CASSQRWGLYEQYF. The DNA of the CDR3 is TGTGCCAGCAGCCAAAGGTGGGGGCTTTACGAGCAGTACTTC.

The chain is built from TRBV7-9 and TRBJ2-5; tentative D call: TRBD2 (6 bases). V was pared by 3 bases and J by 4 bases, with 21 bases between. CDR1 and CDR2 (germline): SEHNR, FQNEAQ (reference sequence). CDR3 length equals 17 residues. The CDR3 nucleotides read TGTGCCAGCAGCTTCGGGTTGACACCCGGGGGTCCAGAGACCCAGTACTTC. This gives the protein CASSFGLTPGGPETQYF.

This chain uses TRBV28 with TRBJ2-7; maybe TRBD2 (7 bases). Trimming removed 6 bases at V and 7 bases at J, with 16 bases between. Per the germline V gene, CDR1 is MDHEN and CDR2 is SYDVKM. The CDR3 contains 13 residues. CDR3 in DNA: TGTGCCAGCAGGTTGGCGGGGGCGCGGGAGCAGTACTTC. Translation: CASRLAGAREQYF.

This clone occurred once. The chain combines TRBV11-2 with TRBJ2-1, with 7 positions matching TRBD2. The CDR3 is made up of 16 amino acids. Per the germline V gene, CDR1 is SGHAT and CDR2 is FQNNGV. The ends lost 1 base at V and 8 bases at J; junction bases unmatched: 11. The chain's CDR3 is CASSLGGLVGADEQFF. The CDR3 nucleotides are TGTGCCAGCAGCTTAGGAGGACTAGTCGGGGCGGATGAGCAGTTCTTC.

This rearrangement joins TRBV9 to TRBJ1-6; the D gene is possibly TRBD1 (6 bases). Germline CDR1 SGDLS, CDR2 YYNGEE. CDR3 length: 16 amino acids. V lost 3 bases and J lost 10, with 20 bases in between. CDR3 amino acids: CASSAGVGEGRSPLHF. Written as DNA, the CDR3 is TGTGCCAGCAGCGCAGGGGTGGGGGAAGGTCGGTCACCCCTCCACTTT.